This T cell receptor (beta chain) was identified in a study of OX40 agonist ivuxolimab in advanced cancers. This clone was recorded only once. No antigen is known for it. With baseline, cycle 4 day 1, and cycle 7 day 1 as timepoints, blood was sampled. Study outcomes and limitations: Among the lowest levels of clonal expansion were found in partial responders at 0.1-3.0 mg/kg.

Clones were read by immunoSEQ multiplex PCR, and TCRdb kept only the in-frame ones, dropping some. The table lists tens of thousands of clones, roughly 88% of them singletons, with roughly 2.4% in the top ten. CDR1 and CDR2 (germline): SGHTA, FQGTGA. Trimming at V came to 4 bases and at J to 7 bases, leaving 7 bases not matched to a gene. CDR3 length: 14 amino acids. This clonotype was sampled from an adult with an advanced solid tumor such as melanoma, head and neck, liver or kidney cancer. The chain has TRBV7-3 and TRBJ2-5; 9 positions match TRBD1. The sample in question was CD4+ or CD8+ T cells sorted from blood, obtained in a trial of the OX40 agonist ivuxolimab. The CDR3 loop is CASSSTGGYGTQYF. In nucleotides, the CDR3 is TGTGCCAGCAGCTCAACAGGGGGCTATGGGACCCAGTACTTC.